This is a list of T cell receptor beta chains from one sample in a study of T-cell memory formation after mild COVID-19. Using its own MiXCR run on the 5' RACE reads, TCRdb lists one record per CDR3 protein. The table has fewer than 650,000 distinct CDR3 sequences, about 20% seen once. Sample: PBMCs or a T cell subset sorted from them (not recorded which). Source of these receptors: an adult woman who had mild COVID-19 (a few samples of this study predate the infection). Cell type and time point are not known. CDR3s include the opening cysteine and the closing phenylalanine or tryptophan. D genes are given only for firm matches. Only part of the rows carry a size: once, few, many, or a class if the clone is expanded.

j_gene | v_gene | abundance | d_gene | CDR3nt | CDR3aa
TRBJ1-2 | TRBV6-5 | few | . | TGTGCCAGCAGTTACTCGGGCCAGGGCAAGGGGGGCTACACCTTC | CASSYSGQGKGGYTF
TRBJ2-1 | TRBV20-1 | few | TRBD1 | TGCAGTGCCCCTCCCCATTTCGACAGGGGGGGGTACCGCACCCTAGAGGTCTTC | CSAPPHFDRGGYRTLEVF
TRBJ2-2 | TRBV4-3 | few | . | TGCGCCAGCAGCCATCTACTAACGACCAGGGACTTCACCGGGGAGCTGTTTTTT | CASSHLLTTRDFTGELFF
TRBJ2-3 | TRBV20-1 | . | TRBD1 | TGCAGTGCTACTGACAGGGGGCGGGGCACAGATACGCAGTATTTT | CSATDRGRGTDTQYF
TRBJ1-1 | TRBV5-1 | . | . | TGCGCCAGCAGCGGAGGGGATAACACTGAAGCTTTCTTT | CASSGGDNTEAFF
TRBJ2-6 | TRBV6-5 | . | . | TGTGCCAGCAGTTACAGACGCGTCTCTGGGGCCAACGTCCTGACTTTC | CASSYRRVSGANVLTF
TRBJ2-6 | TRBV7-2 | many | . | TGTGCCAGCAGCCCAGGAAGTGGTGGGGCCAACGTCCTGACTTTC | CASSPGSGGANVLTF
TRBJ2-3 | TRBV27 | . | . | TGTGCCAGCAGTCCCCCCTGGGGTGCGAGAGGGACAGATACGCAGTATTTT | CASSPPWGARGTDTQYF
TRBJ2-1 | TRBV25-1 | many | . | TGTGCCAGCAGTGAATACTCAGCGGTCTCCTACAATGAGCAGTTCTTC | CASSEYSAVSYNEQFF
TRBJ2-7 | TRBV28 | . | . | TGTGCCAGCAGTTTAGCGGCAGGCAGACTTTTAAGGGACGAGCAGTACTTC | CASSLAAGRLLRDEQYF
TRBJ2-1 | TRBV5-6 | . | TRBD2 | TGTGCCAGCACCCAGGGACTAGCGGGACACAATGAGCAGTTCTTC | CASTQGLAGHNEQFF
TRBJ1-1 | TRBV25-1 | . | . | TGTGCCAGCAGTGCTGGGGCTGAAGCTTTCTTT | CASSAGAEAFF
TRBJ2-3 | TRBV12-3/TRBV12-4 | . | . | TGTGCCAGCAGTAAGTCGTGGGAGATGGCAGATACGCAGTATTTT | CASSKSWEMADTQYF
TRBJ2-7 | TRBV5-5 | few | . | TGTGCCAGCAGCGGCCTTGTGGGTACCTACGAGCAGTACTTC | CASSGLVGTYEQYF
TRBJ2-2 | TRBV6-5 | . | . | TGTGCCAGCAGTTATGGAGGTCCTACCGGGGAGCTGTTTTTT | CASSYGGPTGELFF
TRBJ2-7 | TRBV20-1 | . | TRBD1 | TGCAGTGCGTCCGACAGGGTCAAGGGCTCCTACGAGCAGTACTTC | CSASDRVKGSYEQYF
TRBJ2-2 | TRBV2 | . | TRBD2 | TGTGCCAGCACGGGAAGCGGGGGGGCCGTCGGGGAGCTGTTTTTT | CASTGSGGAVGELFF
TRBJ2-5 | TRBV3-1 | few | TRBD2 | TGTGCCAGCAGCCAAGATGGTGGACTAGCGGGGGCGGCCTACTTC | CASSQDGGLAGAAYF
TRBJ2-1 | TRBV27 | few | TRBD1 | TGTGCCAGCAGTTCGACAGGGGCCTCCTACAATGAGCAGTTCTTC | CASSSTGASYNEQFF
TRBJ1-2 | TRBV12-3/TRBV12-4 | many | TRBD1 | TGTGCCAGCAGTTTAGGGACAGGAAACTATGGCTACACCTTC | CASSLGTGNYGYTF
TRBJ2-1 | TRBV5-1 | many | . | TGCGCCAGCACCTTCTGGGGAAACAATGAGCAGTTCTTC | CASTFWGNNEQFF
TRBJ2-6 | TRBV6-1 | few | . | TGTGCCAGCACGAGACAGTCTGGGGCCAACGTCCTGACTTTC | CASTRQSGANVLTF
TRBJ2-7 | TRBV19 | few | TRBD1 | TGTGCCAGTAGTATGAATGGACAGGGAACAGGGGGCGAGCAGTACTTC | CASSMNGQGTGGEQYF
TRBJ2-5 | TRBV6-5 | . | . | TGTGCCAGCAGTTACGGGCGGCAAAAAGAGACCCAGTACTTC | CASSYGRQKETQYF
TRBJ1-5 | TRBV29-1 | . | . | TGCAGCGCTGGGGGATCAGGAGGCAATCAGCCCCAGCATTTT | CSAGGSGGNQPQHF
TRBJ1-5 | TRBV12-5 | few | . | TGTGCTAGTGGTTTGTTTCCGGGCAATCAGCCCCAGCATTTT | CASGLFPGNQPQHF
TRBJ1-2 | TRBV5-5 | once | . | TGTGCCAGCAGCTTGTCAGGGACGGCCGGGAACTATGGCTACACCTTC | CASSLSGTAGNYGYTF
TRBJ2-4 | TRBV11-1 | few | TRBD1 | TGTGCCAGCAGCCCCACCGGGACAGGGCCTAGCATTCAGTACTTC | CASSPTGTGPSIQYF
TRBJ2-5 | TRBV5-6 | few | TRBD1 | TGTGCCAGCAGCCCTGACAGGGGTGGGGTCCAAGAGACCCAGTACTTC | CASSPDRGGVQETQYF
TRBJ2-1 | TRBV11-1 | . | . | TGTGCCAGCGGGAGACAGGGAACCCTGGGGGGTGAGCAGTTCTTC | CASGRQGTLGGEQFF
TRBJ1-1 | TRBV3-1 | . | . | TGTGCCAGCAGCCAAGCCACTACGCGCTCTGAAGCTTTCTTT | CASSQATTRSEAFF
TRBJ2-7 | TRBV5-4 | few | TRBD1 | TGTGCCAGCAGCTTGGGGGACAGGCACCACGAGCAGTACTTC | CASSLGDRHHEQYF
TRBJ1-6 | TRBV5-4 | . | TRBD1 | TGTGCCAGCAGCTTGAGTTTCGGAAGGACAGGGCGAAGCTCCTATAATTCACCCCTCCACTTT | CASSLSFGRTGRSSYNSPLHF
TRBJ2-5 | TRBV6-1 | . | . | TGTGCCAGCAGTGAAGCTCGGGGGACCCAGTACTTC | CASSEARGTQYF
TRBJ2-1 | TRBV12-3/TRBV12-4 | . | TRBD2 | TGTGCCAGCAGTTTAGCTAGCGGGAGCCACAATGAGCAGTTCTTC | CASSLASGSHNEQFF
TRBJ2-7 | TRBV6-2/TRBV6-3 | . | . | TGTGCCAGCAGTAAAAGTCCGGAAGGGCAGTACTTC | CASSKSPEGQYF
TRBJ2-7 | TRBV6-5 | few | . | TGTGCCAGCAGTTACTCTGCTAGCAGTTACGAGCAGTACTTC | CASSYSASSYEQYF
TRBJ2-2 | TRBV18 | few | . | TGTGCCAGCTCACCACCCCAGGGACTGAACACCGGGGAGCTGTTTTTT | CASSPPQGLNTGELFF
TRBJ2-5 | TRBV3-1 | few | . | TGTGCCAGCAGCCAAGGGCCTTCGGAGACCCAGTACTTC | CASSQGPSETQYF
TRBJ2-7 | TRBV20-1 | . | TRBD1 | TGCAGTGCTAGGACAGGGATCCGCTACGAGCAGTACTTC | CSARTGIRYEQYF
TRBJ2-7 | TRBV7-9 | . | TRBD1 | TGTGCCAGCTGTACCGGGACAGGCAAATCCTACGAGCAGTACTTC | CASCTGTGKSYEQYF
TRBJ2-1 | TRBV14 | few | TRBD2 | TGTGCCAGCAGCCCGTTTAGCGGGAGTTACGATGAGCAGTTCTTC | CASSPFSGSYDEQFF
TRBJ2-3 | TRBV5-6 | . | TRBD2 | TGTGCCAGCAGCTTGTGGGGAGGGAAGGCGCAGTATTTT | CASSLWGGKAQYF
TRBJ2-1 | TRBV20-1 | . | . | TGCAGTGCAAATAGCGGAATATCATACAATGAGCAGTTCTTC | CSANSGISYNEQFF
TRBJ2-1 | TRBV7-9 | few | . | TGTGCCAGCAGCTTAGTAGGACGGGGGGCTTCCTACAATGAGCAGTTCTTC | CASSLVGRGASYNEQFF
TRBJ2-3 | TRBV12-3/TRBV12-4 | few | TRBD2 | TGTGCCAGCCCTCCGGGACTAGCGGGGGAGACAGATACGCAGTATTTT | CASPPGLAGETDTQYF
TRBJ2-7 | TRBV2 | . | . | TGTGCCAGCAGTGACCGCAGGACACTAGGCCCCGACGAGCAGTACTTC | CASSDRRTLGPDEQYF
TRBJ2-1 | TRBV9 | . | . | TGTGCCAGCAGCCGTCCTGTTAGGCTGAGGGACAATGAGCAGTTCTTC | CASSRPVRLRDNEQFF
TRBJ1-2 | TRBV14 | few | . | TGTGCCAGCAGCCCCGACAGGTACTATGGCTACACCTTC | CASSPDRYYGYTF
TRBJ2-3 | TRBV5-1 | few | . | TGCGCCAGCAGCTTGGAGCTCGGCACAGATACGCAGTATTTT | CASSLELGTDTQYF
TRBJ2-7 | TRBV6-2/TRBV6-3 | . | . | TGTGCCTCAGCAGGGGCCTCCTACGAGCAGTACTTC | CASAGASYEQYF
TRBJ1-5 | TRBV12-3/TRBV12-4 | few | . | TGTGCCAGCAATAAGGACAGCAATCAGCCCCAGCATTTT | CASNKDSNQPQHF
TRBJ1-5 | TRBV3-1 | few | . | TGTGCCAGCAGCCAAGAGGGGGCAAGGCAGCCCCAGCATTTT | CASSQEGARQPQHF
TRBJ2-7 | TRBV6-5 | . | TRBD1 | TGTGCCAGCAGTTACCAGACAGGGGGCTACGAGCAGTACTTC | CASSYQTGGYEQYF
TRBJ1-2 | TRBV4-1 | . | TRBD1 | TGCGCCAGCAGCCAAGCGGGACAGGGCCTCTATGGCTACACCTTC | CASSQAGQGLYGYTF
TRBJ2-1 | TRBV30 | . | TRBD2 | TGTGCCTGGAGTGTACATTTCGGGGGGGAGAATGAGCAGTTCTTC | CAWSVHFGGENEQFF
TRBJ1-1 | TRBV27 | few | . | TGTGCCAGCAGATTCAACAGGGAGAACACTGAAGCTTTCTTT | CASRFNRENTEAFF
TRBJ2-1 | TRBV19 | few | TRBD2 | TGTGCCAGTAGTTCATGGACTAGCGGGATATTTTCCAATGAGCAGTTCTTC | CASSSWTSGIFSNEQFF
TRBJ2-7 | TRBV5-4 | . | . | TGTGCCAGCAGCTTCTGGGGCTCTAACTACGAGCAGTACTTC | CASSFWGSNYEQYF